What follows are 26 T cell receptor beta chains derived from one specimen sequenced in a study of post-analysis software for immune sequencing data. General observations from the study: Comparison of patients with controls showed a handful of TRBV segments more frequent in patients, TRBV5-6, TRBV5-1 and TRBV20-1 among them.

Unique molecular identifiers were present in the TCR beta cDNA libraries. Each CDR3 protein gets one entry after TCRdb re-called the PCR reads with MiXCR. This table holds approximately 180,000 distinct CDR3 sequences, over 25% found once. No antigen is known for these receptors. Sequencing input: blood. Receptors originate from a girl under 18 with multiple sclerosis.

This clonotype was seen only a few times. The rearrangement links TRBV28 to TRBJ1-1; D remains ambiguous. Germline CDR1 is MDHEN and CDR2 is SYDVKM. The CDR3 is 14 amino acids. Trimming pared 5 bases from V and 1 base from J, leaving 11 bases between. CDR3 amino acids: CASSRSGENTEAFF. The CDR3 region has the DNA TGTGCCAGCAGTCGTTCAGGAGAGAACACTGAAGCTTTCTTT.

The rearrangement uses TRBV5-1 and TRBJ2-7; the match to TRBD2 covers 11 bases. The ends lost 0 bases at V and 12 bases at J; junction bases unmatched: 11. The CDR3 totals 15 residues. Germline V gene data show CDR1 as SGHRS and CDR2 as YFSETQ. CDR3 protein: CASSLAPGLADLAYF. CDR3 nucleotide sequence: TGCGCCAGCAGCTTGGCACCGGGACTAGCGGACCTGGCGTACTTC.

This clonotype was counted a few times. The genes are TRBV14 and TRBJ2-3; 8 bases map to TRBD2. Germline-derived CDR1 and CDR2 are SGHDN and FVKESK. The CDR3 totals 16 residues. V shed 1 base, J shed 5 bases, and the junction held 8 bases outside the gene matches. CDR3 in amino acids: CASSQGNGRAKDTQYF. Here the CDR3 DNA reads TGTGCCAGCAGCCAAGGAAACGGGAGGGCCAAAGATACGCAGTATTTT.

This clonotype was detected many times. CDR3 DNA sequence: TGCAGTGCTAGAGATTACCGGGGAGAGGGGCACAATGAGCAGTTCTTC. It codes for CSARDYRGEGHNEQFF. The chain uses TRBV20-1 and TRBJ2-1; D tentatively reads TRBD1 or TRBD2 (5 bases each). Germline V gene data show CDR1 as DFQATT and CDR2 as SNEGSKA (reference sequence). Deletions cut 0 bases from V and 5 bases from J, with 17 bases between. CDR3 length: 16 amino acids.

This clonotype appeared many times. The rearrangement joins TRBV29-1 to TRBJ1-5, with D tentatively TRBD1 (6 bases). Trimming took off 4 bases at V and 7 bases at J, with 14 bases between the two ends. This CDR3 contains 13 residues. From germline, CDR1 is SQVTM and CDR2 ANQGSEA. The CDR3 DNA is TGCAGCGTTGGGGGGGGGGCCGGACAGCCCCAGCATTTT. This translates into CSVGGGAGQPQHF. Supplemented by reference TRBV29-1 and TRBJ1-5, the full variable domain reads SAVISQKPSRDICQRGTSLTIQCQVDSQVTMMFWYRQQPGQSLTLIATANQGSEATYESGFVIDKFPISRPNLTFSTLTVSNMSPEDSSIYLCSVGGGAGQPQHFGDGTRLSIL.

As for this clonotype: A much larger clone sits a single nucleotide away, making a read error possible. The rearrangement links TRBV7-6 to TRBJ2-3; 11 nucleotides agree with TRBD1. Germline V CDR1 and CDR2: SGHVS, FNYEAQ. The CDR3 is made up of 15 amino acids. The V segment lost 7 bases and the J segment 4 bases; nucleotides outside the gene matches: 7. The CDR3 DNA reads TGTGCCAGCAACCCGGGACAGGGGGTGCCAGATACGCAGTATTTT. It codes for CASNPGQGVPDTQYF.

This chain links TRBV20-1 with TRBJ2-1; perhaps TRBD2 as D (6 bases). TRBJ2-7 matches the DNA end more closely, so the J call is doubtful. This CDR3 is 12 amino acids long. CDR1 and CDR2 from the germline V gene are DFQATT and SNEGSKA (reference sequence). The CDR3 DNA reads as TGCAGTGCCCCGGGAGTCTACAATGAGCAGTACTTC. Translated: CSAPGVYNEQYF.

CDR3 DNA sequence: TGTGCCAGCAGCCACCTTCAGGTTCGCGATGAGCAGTACTTC. It yields the protein CASSHLQVRDEQYF. The genes are TRBV9 and TRBJ2-5; D gene ambiguous. The germline V and J ends were trimmed by 4 bases and 11 bases, with 21 bases remaining between them. The CDR3 extends over 14 amino acids. Germline CDR1 is SGDLS and CDR2 is YYNGEE.

This clonotype was recorded at least ten times. J is TRBJ2-7 and V is TRBV6-2 or TRBV6-3; unclear D gene. Germline values: CDR1 MNHEY, CDR2 SVGEGT. The germline V and J ends were trimmed by 6 bases and 4 bases, with 7 bases remaining between them. The CDR3 has 11 amino acids. This CDR3 reads CASRDQYEQYF. Written as DNA, the CDR3 is TGTGCCAGCAGAGATCAGTACGAGCAGTACTTC.

This chain links TRBV6-6 with TRBJ1-1; 8 bases line up with TRBD1. Germline trimming cut 5 bases from V and 4 bases from J; bases unmatched to any gene: 15. The CDR3 has 17 amino acids. In germline, CDR1 is MNHNY, CDR2 SVGAGI (reference sequence). The CDR3 sequence: CASSLTAGTGLSTEAFF. The DNA for the CDR3 is TGTGCCAGCAGTCTCACGGCGGGGACAGGCTTGAGCACTGAAGCTTTCTTT.

V and J are TRBV4-1 and TRBJ2-2; TRBD2 matches 9 bases. Germline lookup yields CDR1 MGHRA and CDR2 YSYEKL. J was trimmed by 3 bases and V by 1 base; bases with no gene match: 9. This CDR3 has 18 residues. CDR3 residues: CASSQGVLAGVDTGELFF. CDR3 nucleotides: TGCGCCAGCAGCCAAGGGGTTTTAGCGGGAGTGGACACCGGGGAGCTGTTTTTT.

This clonotype occurred many times. The rearrangement joins TRBV6-1 to TRBJ2-1, with D unresolved. Trimming pared 10 bases from V and 3 bases from J, leaving 10 bases between. This CDR3 spans 12 amino acids. Germline V gene lookup returns CDR1 MNHNS and CDR2 SASEGT. CDR3 nucleotides: TGTGCCACCCGACTTTTCTACAATGAGCAGTTCTTC. Encoded protein: CATRLFYNEQFF.

CDR3 amino acids: CASSIGRAGNSDEQYF. CDR3 DNA sequence: TGTGCCAGCAGCATCGGACGAGCGGGAAACTCTGACGAGCAGTACTTC. This chain links TRBV7-9 with TRBJ2-4; TRBD2 aligns across 7 bases. The DNA end favors TRBJ2-7, so the J call may be wrong. This CDR3 is 16 amino acids long. CDR1 is SEHNR, CDR2 FQNEAQ, per germline (reference sequence).

This clonotype was counted a few times. The CDR3 DNA reads as TGCAGCGTCCGACAGGGGTTAAGCGCTTTCTTT. It yields the protein CSVRQGLSAFF. This chain joins TRBV29-1 and TRBJ1-1; 8 bases are a match to TRBD1. Germline assignment: CDR1 SQVTM and CDR2 ANQGSEA. The CDR3 contains 11 residues. Trimming at V came to 6 bases and at J to 11 bases, leaving 8 bases not matched to a gene.

This clonotype showed up just a few times. V is TRBV4-2 and J is TRBJ1-1, with a weak D call TRBD1 (5 bases). The germline V gene encodes CDR1 LGHNA and CDR2 YNFKEQ. This CDR3 is built from 15 residues. Between the trimmed V and J ends, which lost 0 bases and 3 bases, there was a span of 11 bases. The CDR3 coding sequence is TGTGCCAGCAGCCAAGATGCAGGGACCCACACTGAAGCTTTCTTT. This codes for CASSQDAGTHTEAFF.

This clonotype was detected a few times. The rearrangement joins TRBV2 to TRBJ2-5; D tentatively fits TRBD1 or TRBD2 (6 bases each). CDR1 SNHLY and CDR2 FYNNEI come from the germline V gene. V was trimmed by 11 bases and J by 5 bases, leaving 12 bases between them. The CDR3 loop spans 11 amino acids. DNA of the CDR3: TGTGCCGTAGGGGGGTTGGAGACCCAGTACTTC. It specifies CAVGGLETQYF.

This chain joins TRBV18 and TRBJ2-7, with D maybe TRBD2 (6 bases). Trimming removed 3 bases at V and 0 bases at J, with 12 bases between. Germline V gene data show CDR1 as KGHSH and CDR2 as LQKENI. This CDR3 has 15 amino acids. CDR3 nucleotide sequence: TGTGCCAGCTCACCGGGGCTAGCGAACTCCTACGAGCAGTACTTC. Translation gives CASSPGLANSYEQYF.

This clonotype has at least ten counts. This sequence joins TRBV25-1 and TRBJ2-1, with a tentative D call TRBD1 (5 bases). Trimming pared 7 bases from V and 0 bases from J, leaving 25 bases between. Germline assignment: CDR1 MGHDK and CDR2 SYGVNS. This CDR3 comprises 19 residues. As DNA, the CDR3 is TGTGCCAGCACAGGGTTTTTAGCTTTGACCCCTAGCTCCTACAATGAGCAGTTCTTC. It codes for CASTGFLALTPSSYNEQFF.

V is TRBV3-1 and J is TRBJ2-3, with a possible D match to TRBD1 (6 bases). The ends were cut back, 4 bases at V and 5 bases at J, with 10 bases in the middle. Germline lookup yields CDR1 LGHDT and CDR2 YNNKEL (reference sequence). This CDR3 has 13 amino acids. The CDR3 DNA follows: TGTGCCAGCAGCCGAATACAGGGAGATACGCAGTATTTT. This translates into CASSRIQGDTQYF.

As DNA, the CDR3 is TGCAGTGCTGATACCATGGGACTAGCGGGAACCCAAGAGACCCAGTACTTC. It specifies CSADTMGLAGTQETQYF. J is TRBJ2-5 and V is TRBV20-1; TRBD2 matches 13 bases. CDR1 is DFQATT and CDR2 is SNEGSKA in the germline V gene (reference sequence). Unmatched junction bases numbered 10, after V lost 5 bases and J lost 1 base. CDR3 length: 17 residues.

This clonotype was recorded many times. The chain couples TRBV20-1 to TRBJ2-5; D possibly corresponds to TRBD1 (5 bases). Germline loops: CDR1 DFQATT, CDR2 SNEGSKA (reference sequence). V was shortened by 1 base and J by 1 base, with 16 bases between the two germline ends. CDR3 length: 16 residues. The CDR3 coding sequence is TGCAGTGCTAGAGCCCTTTACAGGAGCCCCCAAGAGACCCAGTACTTC. This encodes CSARALYRSPQETQYF.

In this sample, this clonotype turned up many times. The V call is TRBV15, the J call TRBJ1-1; 7 bases match TRBD1. The CDR3 is 18 residues long. Germline assignment: CDR1 LNHNV and CDR2 YYDKDF (reference sequence). The V and J ends lost 0 bases and 5 bases, in that order; junction bases with no gene match: 15. CDR3 coding DNA: TGTGCCACCAGCAGAGATCGGGAGGATGAGACAGGGTGGACTGAAGCTTTCTTT. As protein: CATSRDREDETGWTEAFF. Complete variable domain (other parts from reference TRBV15 and TRBJ1-1): DAMVIQNPRYQVTQFGKPVTLSCSQTLNHNVMYWYQQKSSQAPKLLFHYYDKDFNNEADTPDNFQSRRPNTSFCFLDIRSPGLGDTAMYLCATSRDREDETGWTEAFFGQGTRLTVV.

This clonotype was seen more than once but under ten times. This rearrangement joins TRBV12-3 or TRBV12-4 to TRBJ1-2, with 11 positions matching TRBD1. V shed 5 bases and J 1 base; nucleotides not matched to a gene: 15. The CDR3 sequence is 19 residues long. This chain's CDR3 is CASSGVFLDRGLFNYGYTF. The CDR3 DNA reads TGTGCCAGCAGTGGAGTTTTCCTGGACAGGGGGCTATTTAACTATGGCTACACCTTC.

This clonotype appeared many times. The chain uses TRBV3-1 and TRBJ2-5; unclear D gene. Deletions cut 4 bases from V and 10 bases from J, with 10 bases between. Germline-derived CDR1 and CDR2 are LGHDT and YNNKEL (reference sequence). The CDR3 sequence is 11 residues long. CDR3 bases: TGTGCCAGCAGCCGACAAGGCGGCCAGTACTTC. Translated, it gives CASSRQGGQYF.

The gene calls are TRBV5-1 and TRBJ2-7, with 8 bases lining up with TRBD2. The CDR3 loop spans 17 amino acids. Per germline, CDR1 SGHRS and CDR2 YFSETQ. Trimming removed 0 bases from V and 4 bases from J; junction bases left unmatched: 12. The CDR3 DNA is TGCGCCAGCAGCTTGGAATTGGGGGCGACTAGCGTTTACGAGCAGTACTTC. Amino acids: CASSLELGATSVYEQYF.

Notes on this clonotype: This may stem from a read error, because a much larger clone lies one nucleotide away. J is TRBJ2-1 and V is TRBV28; 9 nucleotides align to TRBD2. The CDR3 length is 15 residues. V dropped 6 bases and J dropped 5; count of bases not matched to a gene: 8. The germline V gene has CDR1 MDHEN and CDR2 SYDVKM. The CDR3 spells CASSTGTSRHNEQFF. The CDR3 nucleotides are TGTGCCAGCAGCACCGGGACTAGCAGACACAATGAGCAGTTCTTC.